These 18 T cell receptor beta chains came from one sample sequenced in a study of cytomegalovirus exposure and HLA in healthy donors. The PCR was carried out with 60 Vbeta primers and 13 Jbeta primers. The repertoire was sequenced with immunoSEQ multiplex PCR; TCRdb's copy has only in-frame clones and lacks some. The data hold 100,000 or so clones, with approximately 56% observed a single time. The sequenced sample consisted of PBMCs. The source of these receptors is a woman aged 25 to 45 in good health and CMV-seropositive.

This sequence joins TRBV7-3 and TRBJ1-6; D unclear. Trimming cost V 2 bases and J 9 bases, with 14 bases left between them. The CDR3 covers 15 residues. From germline, CDR1 is SGHTA and CDR2 FQGTGA. The CDR3 sequence is CASSLGYLTPSPLHF. As DNA, the CDR3 is TGTGCCAGCAGCTTAGGGTACCTGACTCCTTCACCCCTCCACTTT.

This clone has only one observation. This chain connects TRBV5-7 to TRBJ2-7; 10 bases match TRBD2. TRBV5-7 falls under the ORF class, with uncertain function. CDR3 length: 16 amino acids. J was trimmed by 4 bases and V by 4 bases; bases with no gene match: 11. CDR3 residues: CASSELILAGAYEQYF. Written as DNA, the CDR3 is TGTGCCAGCAGCGAACTCATCCTAGCGGGGGCATACGAGCAGTACTTC.

This clone appeared a few times. The CDR3 nucleotides read TGCGCCAGCAGCCAAGATTCCCTAGGCTACACCTTC. It translates to CASSQDSLGYTF. The chain is built from TRBV4-3 and TRBJ1-2, with D unresolved. V was pared by 0 bases and J by 8 bases, with 7 bases between. Germline CDR1 LGHNA, CDR2 YSLEER. The CDR3 runs 12 residues.

V gene TRBV7-9 combines with J gene TRBJ2-3; 11 bases agree with TRBD2. With V trimmed by 1 base and J by 2 bases, 11 bases remained unmatched. This CDR3 region has 19 residues. CDR1 is SEHNR, CDR2 FQNEAQ, per germline (reference sequence). The CDR3 spells CASSLGILAGVYYTDTQYF. CDR3 nucleotides: TGTGCCAGCAGCTTAGGAATACTAGCGGGGGTGTATTACACAGATACGCAGTATTTT.

This clone showed up many times. Other DNA sequences in this sample translate to the same CDR3. This chain uses TRBV7-2 with TRBJ1-1; TRBD1 might be the D (6 bases). Trimming shortened V by 1 base and J by 1 base, and 7 bases separated the two germline ends. Germline V gene lookup returns CDR1 SGHTA and CDR2 FQGNSA. This CDR3 contains 14 residues. DNA for the CDR3: TGTGCCAGCAGCTTAGGGACAGCGAACACTGAAGCTTTCTTT. Amino acids: CASSLGTANTEAFF.

As for this clone: Germline and junction disagree at one end, which may indicate a read error. This chain links TRBV6-1 with TRBJ1-2; D is unclear. CDR1 and CDR2 (germline): MNHNS, SASEGT. CDR3 length: 13 residues. The CDR3 DNA sequence: TGTGCCAGCAGTGAGCGGGGAGGCGCTGGCTACCCCTTC. This translates into CASSERGGAGYPF.

This rearrangement joins TRBV7-8 to TRBJ2-7; TRBD2 is a possible D gene (5 bases). CDR1 is SGHVS, CDR2 FQNEAQ, per germline. V was shortened by 3 bases and J by 1 base, with 13 bases between the two germline ends. The CDR3 has 15 amino acids. The CDR3, as DNA: TGTGCCAGCAGCTTTAGAGGGCAGGAGTCCTACGAGCAGTACTTC. Its protein is CASSFRGQESYEQYF.

V usage is TRBV5-4 and J usage is TRBJ2-7; D might be TRBD1 (5 bases). Germline-derived CDR1 and CDR2 are SGHNT and YYREEE (reference sequence). Trimming pared 3 bases from V and 4 bases from J, leaving 14 bases between. CDR3 length: 14 amino acids. DNA for the CDR3: TGTGCCAGCAGCTGGGGCCAACCCGGGTACGAGCAGTACTTC. It encodes CASSWGQPGYEQYF. The complete variable domain, with remaining parts taken from reference TRBV5-4 and TRBJ2-7, reads ETGVTQSPTHLIKTRGQQVTLRCSSQSGHNTVSWYQQALGQGPQFIFQYYREEENGRGNFPPRFSGLQFPNYSSELNVNALELDDSALYLCASSWGQPGYEQYFGPGTRLTVT.

The chain has TRBV7-9 and TRBJ2-3; unclear D gene. Germline CDR1 and CDR2: SEHNR and FQNEAQ (reference sequence). V lost 5 bases, J lost 1 base, and 7 bases lay in between. The length of the CDR3 is 13 residues. For the CDR3, the DNA is TGTGCCAGCAGCCAGTCTGGCACAGATACGCAGTATTTT. It encodes CASSQSGTDTQYF.

In its sample, this clone was seen a few times. V usage is TRBV29-1 and J usage is TRBJ2-7; 7 bases match TRBD1. CDR3 size: 12 residues. Germline V gene lookup returns CDR1 SQVTM and CDR2 ANQGSEA. Unmatched junction bases numbered 2, after V lost 4 bases and J lost 2 bases. CDR3 amino acids: CSVAGQTYEQYF. CDR3 sequence (DNA): TGCAGCGTTGCGGGACAGACCTACGAGCAGTACTTC.

CDR3 sequence: CASSPTRNTEAFF. The CDR3 nucleotides are TGTGCCAGCAGCCCAACGCGGAACACTGAAGCTTTCTTT. The chain is built from TRBV7-2 and TRBJ1-1; D gene unclear. Trimming removed 5 bases at V and 1 base at J, with 8 bases between. The length of the CDR3 is 13 residues. Germline loops: CDR1 SGHTA, CDR2 FQGNSA.

This rearrangement joins TRBV5-1 to TRBJ2-7; 8 nucleotides match TRBD1. This CDR3 has 15 amino acids. The V segment lost 4 bases and the J segment 3 bases; nucleotides outside the gene matches: 9. Per the germline V gene, CDR1 is SGHRS and CDR2 is YFSETQ. CDR3 sequence reads: CASSPAGTGLYEQYF. The CDR3 DNA reads as TGCGCCAGCAGCCCCGCCGGGACAGGACTCTACGAGCAGTACTTC.

A few counts support this clone. The rearrangement joins TRBV28 to TRBJ2-2; 9 bases align to TRBD1. Germline V gene sequence: CDR1 MDHEN, CDR2 SYDVKM. This CDR3 has 15 amino acids. V was clipped by 7 bases and J by 1 base; unmatched bases: 4. The CDR3 spells CASITGQGNTGELFF. CDR3 bases: TGTGCCAGCATAACGGGACAGGGGAACACCGGGGAGCTGTTTTTT. Complete variable domain (other parts from reference TRBV28 and TRBJ2-2): DVKVTQSSRYLVKRTGEKVFLECVQDMDHENMFWYRQDPGLGLRLIYFSYDVKMKEKGDIPEGYSVSREKKERFSLILESASTNQTSMYLCASITGQGNTGELFFGEGSRLTVL.

The chain carries TRBV7-2 and TRBJ1-1; D unresolved. CDR3 size: 13 residues. V lost 11 bases to trimming and J lost 0 bases, with 13 bases between them. Germline V gene lookup returns CDR1 SGHTA and CDR2 FQGNSA. The CDR3 reads CAERERVNTEAFF. The DNA for the CDR3 is TGTGCCGAGAGAGAACGGGTGAACACTGAAGCTTTCTTT. Full variable domain (outside the CDR3, taken from reference TRBV7-2 and TRBJ1-1): GAGVSQSPSNKVTEKGKDVELRCDPISGHTALYWYRQSLGQGLEFLIYFQGNSAPDKSGLPSDRFSAERTGGSVSTLTIQRTQQEDSAVYLCAERERVNTEAFFGQGTRLTVV.

The chain is built from TRBV5-1 and TRBJ2-7; the match to TRBD1 covers 7 bases. This CDR3 has 16 amino acids. Germline V lookup: CDR1 SGHRS, CDR2 YFSETQ. V shed 4 bases, J shed 2 bases, and the junction held 12 bases outside the gene matches. The CDR3 spells CASSEGHRDRAYEQYF. CDR3 DNA: TGCGCCAGCAGCGAAGGACACCGGGACAGAGCCTACGAGCAGTACTTC.

Remarks on this clone: Germline is not matched at one junction end, which may reflect a read error. The chain recombines TRBV30 with TRBJ1-2, with D maybe TRBD1 (5 bases). The CDR3 is 13 amino acids. Germline assignment: CDR1 GTSNPN and CDR2 SVGIG (reference sequence). CDR3 DNA: TGTGCTCGGACCGACAGCAAGCCCTATGGCTACCCCTTC. Residues: CARTDSKPYGYPF.

Points on this clone: The junction departs from the called germline gene at one end, perhaps through a read error. CDR3 nucleotide sequence: TGTGCCAGCAGCTCCCCCAGACCCCCGGGAACCTCGATCTTC. Amino acids: CASSSPRPPGTSIF. The rearrangement links TRBV7-2 to TRBJ2-1, with a tentative D call TRBD2 (5 bases). CDR1 SGHTA and CDR2 FQGNSA come from the germline V gene. The CDR3 has 14 amino acids.

This clone was picked up a small number of times. The gene calls are TRBV6-5 and TRBJ1-2; TRBD1 aligns across 7 bases. CDR3 length: 15 residues. Per the germline V gene, CDR1 is MNHEY and CDR2 is SVGAGI. With 6 bases clipped from V and 0 bases from J, the junction kept 7 bases outside the gene matches. The CDR3 region has the DNA TGTGCCAGCAGCGGAACAGGGGAAGCTAACTATGGCTACACCTTC. This codes for CASSGTGEANYGYTF.